The rows below give T cell receptor beta chains drawn from one sample of a study of OX40 agonist ivuxolimab in advanced cancers. Some clones are missing from TCRdb's copy, which holds only in-frame ones; the method was immunoSEQ multiplex PCR. This sample yields 85,000 or so clones, of which 80% to 90% are seen a single time; 2% belongs to the top ten. Sequences were derived from CD4+ or CD8+ T cells sorted from blood, sampled in a trial of the OX40 agonist ivuxolimab. The receptors originated from an adult with an advanced solid tumor such as melanoma, head and neck, liver or kidney cancer. The CDR3 runs from the conserved cysteine through the conserved F or W. A D gene is named only where the DNA matches it firmly. Not every row has a clone size; where given, it reads once, few, many or a size class.

.	TRBJ1-2	TRBV5-1	.	TGCGCCAGCAGCCCCGAACCGGGCGGTGGCTACACCTTC	CASSPEPGGGYTF
.	TRBJ1-2	TRBV6-5	TRBD1	TGTGCCAGCAGTTCGGGGACAGGGGTAGGATATGGCTACACCTTC	CASSSGTGVGYGYTF
.	TRBJ2-1	TRBV11-3	.	TGTGCCAGCAGCTTAGGGTCGAGCTCCTACAATGAGCAGTTCTTC	CASSLGSSSYNEQFF
.	TRBJ2-5	TRBV27	TRBD2	TGTGCCAGCCCCCGGGAGGGGAGGGTTCAAGAGACCCAGTACTTC	CASPREGRVQETQYF
.	TRBJ1-6	TRBV30	.	TGTGCCTGGAGTGTGTCCGGGGGCGGTTCACCCCTCCACTTT	CAWSVSGGGSPLHF
.	TRBJ2-7	TRBV7-9	.	TGTGCCAGCAGCGCCCTCGACATCTACGAGCAGTACTTC	CASSALDIYEQYF
.	TRBJ1-5	TRBV7-8	.	TGTGCCAGCAGCTTAGAGCGGGTTTATAGCAATCAGCCCCAGCATTTT	CASSLERVYSNQPQHF
once	TRBJ2-5	TRBV18	.	TGTGCCAGCTCCTCGGCGACTCAAGAGACCCAGTACTTC	CASSSATQETQYF
.	TRBJ2-5	TRBV7-9	TRBD1	TGTGCCAGCAGCCTTAAACCGGGGACAGGTCAAGCGACCCAGTACTTC	CASSLKPGTGQATQYF
.	TRBJ2-3	TRBV14	TRBD1	TGTGCCAGCAGCCAAGATAGGACCGGACAGGGGGCAGTCGCAGATACGCAGTATTTT	CASSQDRTGQGAVADTQYF
.	TRBJ2-4	TRBV6-5	.	TGTGCCAGCAGTGCCGATTCGTACATTCAGTACTTC	CASSADSYIQYF
.	TRBJ2-7	TRBV7-3	TRBD2	TGTGCCAGCAGCCCCCAAGCGGGGGCCCAATCCTACGAGCAGTACTTC	CASSPQAGAQSYEQYF
.	TRBJ1-1	TRBV2	TRBD1	TGTGCCAGCAGCCGGGACAGGGGTGGGATTAGTGAAGCTTTCTTT	CASSRDRGGISEAFF
.	TRBJ1-5	TRBV29-1	.	TGCAGCGTTGACCCCCCCTATTCACGCCATTTT	CSVDPPYSRHF
.	TRBJ2-2	TRBV10-2	.	TGCGCCAGCAGTGAGGTTAGAAGCGGGGAGCTGTTTTTT	CASSEVRSGELFF
.	TRBJ2-5	TRBV15	.	TGTGCCACCAGCAGAGAAACCCAGGAACAAGAGACCCAGTACTTC	CATSRETQEQETQYF
once	TRBJ2-7	TRBV7-8	TRBD2	TGTGCCAGCAGCTCCCAGACTAGCGGGGGAAGGTCCTACGAGCAGTACTTC	CASSSQTSGGRSYEQYF
.	TRBJ2-5	TRBV29-1	.	TGCAGCGTTGAAGTGGAGACCCAGTACTTC	CSVEVETQYF
.	TRBJ2-1	TRBV5-4	TRBD2	TGTGCCAGCAGCTCCGAGAAAAGGACTAGCGGGGGAGGGGACAATGAGCAGTTCTTC	CASSSEKRTSGGGDNEQFF
.	TRBJ2-2	TRBV18	.	TGTGCCAGCTCACCACTGAGCGGATCTGGGGAGCTGTTTTTT	CASSPLSGSGELFF
.	TRBJ1-5	TRBV5-1	.	TGCGCCAGCAGCTCCACAACAGGGTCCCAGCCCCAGCATTTT	CASSSTTGSQPQHF
.	TRBJ2-7	TRBV27	TRBD1	TGTGCCAGCAGTTTTTTTGAGACAGGGCGTAGAAAAACCTACGAGCAGTACTTC	CASSFFETGRRKTYEQYF
once	TRBJ1-5	TRBV6-1	.	TGTGCCAGCAGTGGAACAGGGATTCAGCCCCAGCATTTT	CASSGTGIQPQHF
.	TRBJ2-5	TRBV5-1	TRBD2	TGCGCCAGCAGCTTGGCCCCTAGCGGGGGCCAAGAGACCCAGTACTTC	CASSLAPSGGQETQYF
.	TRBJ2-5	TRBV2	.	TGTGCCAGCACCCGAAACCAAGAGACCCAGTACTTC	CASTRNQETQYF
once	TRBJ2-7	TRBV6-1	TRBD2	TGTGCCAGCAGTGAAGCGCTTCGGGCTAGCGGGGGGGCCTACGAGCAGTACTTC	CASSEALRASGGAYEQYF
few	TRBJ1-4	TRBV28	TRBD1	TGTGCCAGCAGGTTCTGGAGGGACAGGGGAGAAAAACTGTTTTTT	CASRFWRDRGEKLFF
.	TRBJ2-5	TRBV29-1	.	TGCAGCGTCCCCCAAGAGACCCAGTACTTC	CSVPQETQYF
.	TRBJ1-1	TRBV27	.	TGTGCCAGCAGTTTATTGGCTTTGAACACTGAAGCTTTCTTT	CASSLLALNTEAFF
.	TRBJ2-7	TRBV18	TRBD1	TGTGCCAGCTCACGGGGACAGGGAGTATACGAGCAGTACTTC	CASSRGQGVYEQYF
.	TRBJ1-6	TRBV4-1	TRBD1	TGCGCCAGCAGCCTAGGCCAGGGGGCAGATTCACCCCTCCACTTT	CASSLGQGADSPLHF
.	TRBJ2-5	TRBV7-6	TRBD2	TGTGCCAGCAGCATTAGCGGGTACGGGGAGACCCAGTACTTC	CASSISGYGETQYF
.	TRBJ2-1	TRBV2	.	TGTGCCAGCAGCCCTCCCGCCTACAATGAGCAGTTCTTC	CASSPPAYNEQFF
.	TRBJ2-5	TRBV7-3	.	TGTGCCAGCAGCTTACAGGGACAAGAGACCCAGTACTTC	CASSLQGQETQYF
.	TRBJ1-2	TRBV10-3	.	TGTGCCATCAGTGAGCAAGGGGATTACTATGGCTACACCTTC	CAISEQGDYYGYTF
.	TRBJ2-3	TRBV5-4	.	TGTGCCAGCAGCTCAATTAGGGGCACAGATACGCAGTATTTT	CASSSIRGTDTQYF
.	TRBJ1-6	TRBV5-1	TRBD1	TGCGCCAGCAGCTTGGGACAGGGGGCCCGGATTTCACCCCTCCACTTT	CASSLGQGARISPLHF
.	TRBJ2-7	TRBV6-5	TRBD1	TGTGCCAGCAGAACCACCGGACAGGGACTCCACGAGCAGTACTTC	CASRTTGQGLHEQYF
.	TRBJ2-7	TRBV4-3	.	TGCGCCAGCAGCCAAGATGGGACCACCTCTCGCGAGCAGTACTTC	CASSQDGTTSREQYF
few	TRBJ2-2	TRBV5-1	TRBD1	TGCGCCAGCAGCATACAGGGGGAATCAACCGGGGAGCTGTTTTTT	CASSIQGESTGELFF
few	TRBJ1-6	TRBV2	.	TGTGCCACCAAAGATTCCCTGGGGTCACCCCTCCACTTT	CATKDSLGSPLHF
.	TRBJ1-1	TRBV7-2	.	TGTGCCAGCAGCTTAATGCCGCCGAACACTGAAGCTTTCTTT	CASSLMPPNTEAFF
.	TRBJ2-5	TRBV11-2	.	TGTGCCAGCAGCTTAGAAGGGCTAGTTGGAGGGACCCAGTACTTC	CASSLEGLVGGTQYF
.	TRBJ1-2	TRBV7-3	TRBD1	TGTGCCAGCAGCCCGACCGGGACAGAATATGGCTACACCTTC	CASSPTGTEYGYTF
.	TRBJ1-2	TRBV28	.	TGTGCCATTGGGGTAGGGCGGGATAACTATGGCTACACCTTC	CAIGVGRDNYGYTF
once	TRBJ2-5	TRBV14	.	TGTGCCAGCCAGAGGGCCTACCAAGGGACCCAGTACTTC	CASQRAYQGTQYF
.	TRBJ2-3	TRBV6-1	TRBD2	TGTGCCAGCAGTTTTGGCGGGGGGGCCTCGGATACGCAGTATTTT	CASSFGGGASDTQYF
.	TRBJ1-2	TRBV11-2	.	TGTGCCAGCAGCCGCGAGGTTGGGGGGTCCTATGGCTACACCTTC	CASSREVGGSYGYTF
.	TRBJ1-2	TRBV5-5	.	TGTGCCAGCAGCACCTCACCGGGGGCGAGGGCTGTCGGCTACACCTTC	CASSTSPGARAVGYTF
.	TRBJ2-5	TRBV4-1	TRBD1	TGCGCCAGCAGCCCCCGTGGGACAGTTCAAGTGGAGACCCAGTACTTC	CASSPRGTVQVETQYF